Listed below are T cell receptor beta chains from one sample, sequenced in a study of blood T cells in healthy people across ages. TCRdb re-derived calls from the 5' RACE reads in MiXCR, one entry per CDR3 protein. The repertoire has approximately 490,000 distinct CDR3 sequences, approximately 25% of them found once; the top ten carry around 10%. The same specimen was also included in a second study, on T cells of mothers and their children.

Sequenced sample: blood. These receptors all stem from a boy aged 10-17 years in good health. The CDR3 runs from the conserved cysteine through the conserved F or W. The order of the fields is V gene, J gene, D gene, clone size, CDR3 protein, CDR3 DNA. D genes are given only for firm matches. Clone size is shown for a subset of rows, as once, few, many or a class of expanded clone.

>TRBV18|TRBJ1-2|NA|few
CASSSFPGQNYGYTF
TGTGCCAGCTCATCCTTCCCCGGACAGAACTATGGCTACACCTTC
>TRBV12-3/TRBV12-4|TRBJ2-5|NA|NA
CASSLGFSETQYF
TGTGCCAGCAGCCTCGGGTTTTCCGAGACCCAGTACTTC
>TRBV14|TRBJ2-7|NA|few
CASSQDLGNEQYF
TGTGCCAGCAGCCAAGACTTGGGCAACGAGCAGTACTTC
>TRBV20-1|TRBJ1-4|NA|NA
CSARDSRVHEKLFF
TGCAGTGCTAGGGACAGTCGGGTCCATGAAAAACTGTTTTTT
>TRBV20-1|TRBJ1-1|TRBD1|few
CSASAGTGYNEAFF
TGCAGTGCTAGCGCCGGGACAGGGTATAATGAAGCTTTCTTT
>TRBV2|TRBJ2-3|TRBD2|NA
CASNRGGSTDTQYF
TGTGCCAGCAACCGGGGGGGTAGCACAGATACGCAGTATTTT
>TRBV9|TRBJ2-5|TRBD1|many
CASSVGTGQETQYF
TGTGCCAGCAGCGTAGGGACAGGACAAGAGACCCAGTACTTC
>TRBV20-1|TRBJ2-5|TRBD1|NA
CSARWTGKETQYF
TGCAGTGCTCGATGGACAGGGAAAGAGACCCAGTACTTC
>TRBV30|TRBJ1-2|TRBD1|NA
CAWNTGQGNYGYTF
TGTGCCTGGAATACGGGACAGGGAAACTATGGCTACACCTTC
>TRBV4-3|TRBJ2-1|NA|NA
CASSHDLRDGYNEQFF
TGCGCCAGCAGCCATGATCTAAGGGACGGATACAATGAGCAGTTCTTC
>TRBV2|TRBJ2-7|NA|once
CASSEDEGVGYEQYF
TGTGCCAGCAGTGAGGACGAAGGGGTAGGCTACGAGCAGTACTTC
>TRBV4-1|TRBJ2-1|NA|few
CASSQNIAVSYNEQFF
TGCGCCAGCAGCCAGAATATAGCGGTCTCCTACAATGAGCAGTTCTTC
>TRBV5-1|TRBJ2-1|TRBD1|few
CASSSGTGANEQFF
TGCGCCAGCAGCTCCGGGACAGGGGCGAATGAGCAGTTCTTC
>TRBV6-5|TRBJ1-1|TRBD1|NA
CASSQGVETNTEAFF
TGTGCCAGCAGTCAGGGGGTCGAGACCAACACTGAAGCTTTCTTT
>TRBV7-9|TRBJ2-3|NA|few
CASSPILNPGDTQYF
TGTGCCAGCAGCCCTATATTGAACCCCGGAGATACGCAGTATTTT
>TRBV5-1|TRBJ1-2|TRBD1|NA
CASSLSGQVNYGYTF
TGCGCCAGCAGCTTGTCGGGACAGGTTAACTATGGCTACACCTTC
>TRBV28|TRBJ2-7|TRBD2|NA
CASSRLAGTYEQYF
TGTGCCAGCAGTAGACTAGCGGGGACCTACGAGCAGTACTTC
>TRBV4-1|TRBJ2-7|NA|NA
CASSQVYVSSYEQYF
TGCGCCAGCAGCCAAGTTTACGTCAGCTCCTACGAGCAGTACTTC
>TRBV12-3/TRBV12-4|TRBJ2-7|NA|NA
CASSLSGLYEQYF
TGTGCCAGCAGCCTAAGTGGTCTCTACGAGCAGTACTTC
>TRBV7-2|TRBJ2-5|TRBD1|NA
CASSGHRDREEAQYF
TGTGCCAGCAGCGGACACCGGGACAGGGAAGAGGCCCAGTACTTC
>TRBV20-1|TRBJ2-3|NA|NA
CSARVYTTDTQYF
TGCAGTGCTAGAGTCTACACCACAGATACGCAGTATTTT
>TRBV30|TRBJ1-2|TRBD1|many
CAWSEGTGDGYTF
TGTGCCTGGAGCGAAGGGACAGGCGATGGCTACACCTTC
>TRBV6-6|TRBJ2-1|TRBD1|NA
CASSTSGGNNEQFF
TGTGCCAGCAGCACTTCAGGGGGCAACAATGAGCAGTTCTTC
>TRBV9|TRBJ2-1|NA|NA
CASSGEAGTWDAQFF
TGTGCCAGCAGCGGAGAAGCAGGGACGTGGGATGCGCAGTTCTTC
>TRBV20-1|TRBJ2-7|NA|NA
CSARDLQAYSYEQYF
TGCAGTGCTAGAGATCTACAGGCGTACTCCTACGAGCAGTACTTC
>TRBV2|TRBJ1-1|TRBD1|many
CASRTGTTEAFF
TGTGCCAGCCGGACAGGGACCACTGAAGCTTTCTTT
>TRBV15|TRBJ2-2|NA|NA
CATSKSTGELFF
TGTGCCACCAGCAAAAGTACCGGGGAGCTGTTTTTT
>TRBV7-2|TRBJ2-2|NA|once
CASSPVSTGELFF
TGTGCCAGCAGCCCCGTTAGCACCGGGGAGCTGTTTTTT
>TRBV20-1|TRBJ1-5|NA|NA
CSAPTLSNQPQHF
TGCAGTGCTCCTACGCTTAGCAATCAGCCCCAGCATTTT
>TRBV5-4|TRBJ2-7|NA|NA
CASSPVGATRAVTYEQYF
TGTGCCAGCAGCCCCGTCGGGGCAACGAGGGCAGTCACCTACGAGCAGTACTTC
>TRBV7-3|TRBJ2-1|TRBD2|few
CASSRGRGQYNEQFF
TGTGCCAGCAGCCGCGGGAGGGGGCAATACAATGAGCAGTTCTTC
>TRBV7-2|TRBJ2-1|TRBD2|NA
CASRGLAGIYNEQFF
TGTGCCAGCAGGGGACTAGCGGGAATCTACAATGAGCAGTTCTTC
>TRBV16|TRBJ1-1|NA|NA
CASSHPLGNTEAFF
TGTGCCAGCAGCCACCCTCTTGGGAACACTGAAGCTTTCTTT